This T cell receptor (beta chain) was recorded in a study of cytomegalovirus exposure and HLA in healthy donors. With regard to this clone: Antigen: not known.

Overall study results and limits: As a later analysis showed, several of the most significant clusters appeared to be linked to common viral pathogens. A few V segments could not be told apart, such as TRBV6-2 and TRBV6-3, and were left out. Later work associated fewer than 20,000 TCR beta sequences with HLA alleles at 0.05 false discovery rate.

Trimming removed 5 bases from V and 4 bases from J; junction bases left unmatched: 7. The CDR3 is made up of 14 amino acids. Germline V gives CDR1 SQVTM, CDR2 ANQGSEA. In the PCR, 60 Vbeta and 13 Jbeta primers were used. Profiled with immunoSEQ multiplex PCR; TCRdb holds only in-frame clones, not every one. Of over 100,000 clones detected, 76% appear once; the ten largest clones hold less than 15%. The sequencing sample was made of PBMCs. This clonotype was obtained from a woman in her 40s in good health and CMV-seropositive. This chain uses TRBV29-1 with TRBJ1-3, with 8 positions matching TRBD1. CDR3 in amino acids: CSVTGGKYGNTIYF. The CDR3 region has the DNA TGCAGCGTTACAGGGGGGAAATACGGAAACACCATATATTTT.